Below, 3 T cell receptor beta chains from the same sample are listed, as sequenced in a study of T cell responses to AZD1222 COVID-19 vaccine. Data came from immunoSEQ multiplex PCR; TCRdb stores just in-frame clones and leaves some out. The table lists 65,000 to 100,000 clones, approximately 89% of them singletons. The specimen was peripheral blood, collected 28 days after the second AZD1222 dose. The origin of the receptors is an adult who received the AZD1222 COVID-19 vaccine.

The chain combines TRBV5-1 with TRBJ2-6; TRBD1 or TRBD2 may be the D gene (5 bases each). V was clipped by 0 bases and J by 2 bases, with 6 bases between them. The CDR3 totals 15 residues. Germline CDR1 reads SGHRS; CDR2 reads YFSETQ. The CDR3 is CASSLGGPGANVLTF. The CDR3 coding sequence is TGCGCCAGCAGCTTGGGGGGACCTGGGGCCAACGTCCTGACTTTC.

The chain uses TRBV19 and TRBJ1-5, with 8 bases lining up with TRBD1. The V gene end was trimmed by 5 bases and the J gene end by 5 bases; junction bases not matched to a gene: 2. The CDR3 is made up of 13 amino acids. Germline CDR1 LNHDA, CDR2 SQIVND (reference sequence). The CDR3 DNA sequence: TGTGCCAGTAGTCGACAGGGGCATCAGCCCCAGCATTTT. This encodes CASSRQGHQPQHF.

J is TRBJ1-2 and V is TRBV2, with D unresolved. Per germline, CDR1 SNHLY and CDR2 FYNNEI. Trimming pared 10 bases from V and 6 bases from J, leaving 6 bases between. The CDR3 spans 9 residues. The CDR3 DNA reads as TGTGCCACCAGAAATGGCTACACCTTC. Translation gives CATRNGYTF.